Sequencing of this TCR beta chain was carried out in a study of vaccination effects on CD4 cells after COVID-19 (dated by TCRdb to the early 2020s). The study in broad terms: To identify antigen-specific CD4+ T cell clonotypes by their expansion, the ViraFEST assay first stimulated PBMC with viral peptide pools and then applied TCR sequencing. Samples were taken from three convalescent patients early (day +14) and late (day +241, +227, +161 respectively) after vaccination. Across the study, the median time from the second dose to post-vaccine sampling was 72 days (range 14 to 241). About 2.1 million PBMC per well were cultured with 10 ug/ml peptides in IMDM containing approximately 4.7% human AB serum, approximately 10 IU/ml IL-2 and gentamicin. SARS-CoV-2 spike-specific CD4+ TCR repertoires from before and after mRNA vaccination were compared in COVID-19 convalescent patients and in infection-naive vaccine recipients. The full study included 10 to 11 COVID-19 convalescent patients and several SARS-CoV-2-naive healthy vaccine recipients. In the study, cultures from other donors were sequenced using the Oncomine TCR Beta short-read assay on an Illumina iSeq 100. General findings and caveats noted by the study authors: For convalescent patients, new clones induced by the vaccine made up most of the post-vaccine spike-reactive repertoire, and these new clones were largely distinct from the clones induced by infection. At late post-vaccination timepoints, both infection-induced and vaccine-induced clones showed marked clonal contraction, consistent with waning T cell responses. The study was limited by a small number of convalescent patients, and early post-infection timepoints were lacking.

The CDR3 contains 16 residues, cysteine and phenylalanine counted. Only the CDR3 portion is preserved as DNA: 48 bases, with reading frame beginning at the first base. The germline V gene encodes CDR1 MNHNY and CDR2 SVGAGI (reference sequence). V is shortened by 0 bases, J by 4 bases, and the region joining them spans 10 bases. Libraries came from the immunoSEQ multiplex PCR assay. DNA from the cultured and isolated CD4+ T cells underwent TCR beta CDR3 sequencing. The source study handled its data this way. The analysis removed non-productive TCR sequences, trimmed reads to the CDR3 region, and retained only CDR3s that were 7 or more amino acids long. Antigen-specific clonotypes were identified using the MANAFEST web app by comparison of expansion in peptide wells against reference cultures. To be called positive, a clone needed expansion at FDR<0.05 compared with the reference and with all other wells, an odds ratio greater than 5, and a frequency greater than 0.1% in two replicate wells. Cross-reactive clonotypes were defined as significantly expanded in SARS-CoV-2 spike wells and in at least one common cold coronavirus spike condition. CDR3 similarity was assessed by Levenshtein distance using the stringdist R package, and unrooted trees were constructed with ape in R 3.6.1. TCRdb took this table from immuneACCESS and kept in-frame rearrangements with V and J called. Such tables lack part of the clones; where checked against another copy, unresolved V genes explain under half of the gap, and the rest is unexplained. The V and J calls and clone size were taken over from that table, and D and trimming were inferred from the DNA. The sample table contains tens of thousands of clones; only one count was recorded for approximately 72% of them. The ten biggest clones cover around 7% of the sample.

After approximately 11 days of culture, CD4+ T cells were isolated with the EasySep CD4+ T cell isolation kit. Convalescent patients had PCR-confirmed SARS-CoV-2 infection between March and December 2020, before Alpha, Beta and Delta variants emerged in the United States. Each participant received two doses of an mRNA SARS-CoV-2 vaccine, either BNT162b2 or mRNA-1273. On days 3 and 7, half of the culture medium was replaced with fresh IL-2-containing medium. Each peptide stimulation condition was cultured in triplicate wells unless otherwise noted. PBMC were separated from whole blood using Ficoll-Paque Plus gradient centrifugation and were then either cryopreserved at -140C or used fresh. The QIAamp micro DNA kit was used to extract genomic DNA from the cultured CD4+ T cells. Worth noting for this clone: Its antigen is still unknown. One base away there is no much larger clone; base qualities are not given.

The TCR was taken from a human donor who had a prior SARS-CoV-2 infection. This sequence uses TRBV6-6 and TRBJ1-6, and TRBD1 may be the D gene, going by 6 matching bases. Sequencing was performed on CD4+ T cells from PBMCs cultured without peptide, taken after COVID-19 vaccination. The nucleotide sequence reads as follows: TGTGCCAGCAGTTACTCCGCAGGGGAATATAATTCACCCCTCCACTTT. Translated, it reads CASSYSAGEYNSPLHF.